This T cell receptor (beta chain) was captured by sequencing in a study of early T cells in non-severe SARS-CoV-2 infection. About the study: Bulk RNA taken from unsorted whole blood was sequenced, leaving chains unpaired.

MiXCR was run by TCRdb on the 5' RACE reads, yielding one entry per CDR3 protein. The data contain about 81,000 distinct CDR3 sequences, 5% to 6.5% of them singletons. This clonotype was seen at least ten times. No antigen is known for it. Study findings and constraints: A preference for anti-spike CD8 responses marked VDJdb matching, which missed private and CD4 specificities.

There are 15 residues in the CDR3. V shed 0 bases and J shed 0 bases, with 7 bases lying between them. Germline V lookup: CDR1 SGDLS, CDR2 YYNGEE. Sequenced input: whole blood. The TCR originated in an adult who was a healthcare worker with PCR-confirmed SARS-CoV-2 infection or an uninfected control (not recorded which). V usage is TRBV9 and J usage is TRBJ2-1; D remains unclear. As DNA, the CDR3 is TGTGCCAGCAGCGTAGACAGAGGCTCCTACAATGAGCAGTTCTTC. This codes for CASSVDRGSYNEQFF.